These T cell receptor beta chains were read from a single sample in a study of memory CD4+ T cells and cytomegalovirus serostatus. Profiling relied on immunoSEQ multiplex PCR, and the TCRdb table lists in-frame clones only, not all of them. The table shows more than 50,000 clones, with just under 80% occurring only once. The source material was memory CD4+ T cells from blood. The receptors were gathered from an adult in good health and CMV-seronegative. Each CDR3 is given with its conserved first and last residue. The D gene is left open where the match is weak. The size entry is marked missing in some rows and otherwise reads once, few, many or a size class.

.	TRBV5-1	.	TRBJ1-5	TGCGCCAGCAGCTTGGAGGTGGGAGGCAATCAGCCCCAGCATTTT	CASSLEVGGNQPQHF
.	TRBV6-6	.	TRBJ1-5	TGTGCCAGCAGTCCTGGGGCCCTGGGCAATCAGCCCCAGCATTTT	CASSPGALGNQPQHF
once	TRBV2	TRBD1	TRBJ1-4	TGTGCCAGCAGTCGGGACAGGGTCGAAAAACTGTTTTTT	CASSRDRVEKLFF
.	TRBV5-1	TRBD1	TRBJ1-1	TGCGCCAGCAGCTCAGGGGGCGAGGGCACTGAAGCTTTCTTT	CASSSGGEGTEAFF
.	TRBV7-2	.	TRBJ1-5	TGTGCCAGCAGCTTAGTAGCGGTGAGTCAGCCCCAGCATTTT	CASSLVAVSQPQHF
.	TRBV5-6	TRBD1	TRBJ2-7	TGTGCCAGCAGCTTTGAGGGGACAGGGCGCCACGAGCAGTACTTC	CASSFEGTGRHEQYF
.	TRBV5-1	.	TRBJ1-1	TGCGCCAGCAGCTTGATGGCAGCCACTGAAGCTTTCTTT	CASSLMAATEAFF
.	TRBV5-4	TRBD2	TRBJ2-7	TGTGCCAGCAGCGGCGGACTAGCGGGGGAAACCTATTTGGACTTC	CASSGGLAGETYLDF
.	TRBV19	TRBD1	TRBJ1-1	TGTGCCAGTAGTCCACGACAGGGGACCCCCTCGGCGACTGAAGCTTTCTTT	CASSPRQGTPSATEAFF
.	TRBV6-6	.	TRBJ1-1	TGTGCCAGCAGTTACTCTAACAGGGTAACTGAAGCTTTCTTT	CASSYSNRVTEAFF
.	TRBV5-1	.	TRBJ1-2	TGCGCCAGCAGCCCGGACGGGTATGGCTACACCTTC	CASSPDGYGYTF
.	TRBV4-2	.	TRBJ2-3	TGTGCCAGCAGCCAAGATCGTTACAGGGAGGTTTCAGATACGCAGTATTTT	CASSQDRYREVSDTQYF
.	TRBV5-6	.	TRBJ1-2	TGTGCCAGCAGCCGGAAGGGGGTTCTCGGCAGTGCCTCGGGGGGCTACACCTTC	CASSRKGVLGSASGGYTF
.	TRBV19	TRBD1	TRBJ1-2	TGTGCCAGTAGCGCCACCGGGACAGGGAGTTATTATGGCTACACCTTC	CASSATGTGSYYGYTF
.	TRBV7-9	.	TRBJ1-1	TGTGCCAGCAGCTTCACGGAGGGAGCTTTCTTT	CASSFTEGAFF
.	TRBV7-6	.	TRBJ2-7	TGTGCCAGCAGCCCACGTAGCTCCTACGAGCAGTACTTC	CASSPRSSYEQYF
.	TRBV7-2	.	TRBJ1-4	TGTGCCAGCAGATCCGGGGCGAGGAATGAAAAACTGTTTTTT	CASRSGARNEKLFF
.	TRBV7-6	.	TRBJ1-6	TGTGCCAGCAGCTCGAGGGAGGACAATTCACCCCTCCACTTT	CASSSREDNSPLHF
.	TRBV5-1	.	TRBJ1-1	TGCGCCAGCAGCTTGTCCCAGGGTGGTGGGACTGAAGCTTTCTTT	CASSLSQGGGTEAFF
.	TRBV6-5	.	TRBJ1-2	TGTGCCACCACCAATTTACAGGTTTGGGATGGCTACACCTTC	CATTNLQVWDGYTF
.	TRBV7-9	TRBD2	TRBJ2-1	TGTGCCAGCAGCTTCGTAAAGACGGGACTAGCGTCCTCCTACAATGAGCAGTTCTTC	CASSFVKTGLASSYNEQFF
.	TRBV28	.	TRBJ2-7	TGTGCCAGCAGCGGCGGGGCTCCTTTGCACGAGCAGTACTTC	CASSGGAPLHEQYF
.	TRBV27	TRBD1	TRBJ1-2	TGTGCCAGCAGTTTTTCAAACCCGGGACAGGAAACCGATGCCACCTTC	CASSFSNPGQETDATF
.	TRBV19	TRBD2	TRBJ2-3	TGTGCCAGTAGTATAGCGAGCGGGGGCGCAGATACGCAGTATTTT	CASSIASGGADTQYF
.	TRBV6-5	TRBD2	TRBJ2-5	TGTGCCAGCAGTGTGGCTAGCGGCGCCCAAGAGACCCAGTACTTC	CASSVASGAQETQYF
.	TRBV5-8	.	TRBJ2-2	TGTGCCAGCAGCTTGGATCTCGATACGAACACCGGGGAGCTGTTTTTT	CASSLDLDTNTGELFF
.	TRBV11-3	.	TRBJ2-7	TGTGCCAGCAGCCCCACCCCAAAGAGCTCCTACGAGCAGTACTTC	CASSPTPKSSYEQYF
.	TRBV19	.	TRBJ1-1	TGTGCCAGTAGCCTGCGCAGGGAGAACACTGAAGCTTTCTTT	CASSLRRENTEAFF
.	TRBV4-2	TRBD2	TRBJ2-7	TGTGCCAGCAGCCAAGGACTAGCGGGGGACTACGAGCAGTACTTC	CASSQGLAGDYEQYF
.	TRBV30	.	TRBJ2-3	TGTGCCTGGAGTGTGGCTAGCACAGATACGCAGTATTTT	CAWSVASTDTQYF
once	TRBV11-2	.	TRBJ2-5	TGTGCCAGCAGCTTGGGCAGGGGTGGAGAGACCCAGTACTTC	CASSLGRGGETQYF
.	TRBV16	TRBD1	TRBJ2-1	TGTGCCAGCAGCCAATCCGGGTTAACAGGGGCCGGCAATGAGCAGTTCTTC	CASSQSGLTGAGNEQFF
.	TRBV7-2	.	TRBJ1-5	TGTGCCAGCAGCTTGGCGGGATCGGATCAGCCCCAGCATTTT	CASSLAGSDQPQHF
.	TRBV6-4	.	TRBJ1-6	TGTGCCAGCAGTGACTTCCCAGGGGCCTATAATTCACCCCTCCACTTT	CASSDFPGAYNSPLHF
.	TRBV2	.	TRBJ1-5	TGTGCCAGCAGACACCGGGAGGAGGGGGGTCAGCCCCAGCATTTT	CASRHREEGGQPQHF
.	TRBV2	.	TRBJ1-4	TGTGCCAGCAGTCCGACTCGGACGTTCCAAGGTGAAAAACTGTTTTTT	CASSPTRTFQGEKLFF
.	TRBV5-4	.	TRBJ1-1	TGTGCCAGCAGCCCCGGTCCGACGGACACTGAAGCTTTCTTT	CASSPGPTDTEAFF
.	TRBV5-1	.	TRBJ1-2	TGCGCCAGCAGCGCGACTTCTAACTATGGCTACACCTTC	CASSATSNYGYTF
.	TRBV4-1	.	TRBJ2-7	TGCGCCAGCAGCCATGGACCCTCTTACGAGCAGTACTTC	CASSHGPSYEQYF
.	TRBV19	TRBD2	TRBJ2-5	TGTGCCAGTAGTATAACCCCTTTCGGGGGGTCGAATTTTCAAGAGACCCAGTACTTC	CASSITPFGGSNFQETQYF
.	TRBV7-2	.	TRBJ1-4	TGTGCCAGCAAAAGGGCAGCAACTAATGAAAAACTGTTTTTT	CASKRAATNEKLFF
.	TRBV5-6	TRBD1	TRBJ1-6	TGTGCCAGCAGCTTCCGGGGGACAGGGGGTAGGGATTCACCCCTCCACTTT	CASSFRGTGGRDSPLHF
.	TRBV28	.	TRBJ1-4	TGTGCCAGCAGGGGGCCAAATGAAAAACTGTTTTTT	CASRGPNEKLFF
.	TRBV11-2	.	TRBJ2-1	TGTGCCAGCAGCTCGCCGTTAAAGGCTAGCAGACAATACAATGAGCAGTTCTTC	CASSSPLKASRQYNEQFF
few	TRBV13	TRBD2	TRBJ2-7	TGTGCCACCGGGCGGGGGGGCCAACTAACGTACGAGCAGTACTTC	CATGRGGQLTYEQYF
.	TRBV5-6	.	TRBJ2-1	TGTGCCAGCAGCCAAACCGACAGGGAGGAAGGGGATGAGCAGTTCTTC	CASSQTDREEGDEQFF
.	TRBV5-6	.	TRBJ1-2	TGTGCCAGCAGCTTTCGAGGCGGGGCGACGAACTATGGCTACACCTTC	CASSFRGGATNYGYTF
.	TRBV6-5	.	TRBJ1-3	TGTGCCAGCAGTTACTCTGCGGGGATCGGAAACACCATATATTTT	CASSYSAGIGNTIYF
once	TRBV5-1	.	TRBJ1-4	TGCGCCAGTAAGAGACAGGAACTCACTAATGAAAAACTGTTTTTT	CASKRQELTNEKLFF
.	TRBV10-3	.	TRBJ2-2	TGTGCCATCAGTGGGTCCGCTAACACCGGGGAGCTGTTTTTT	CAISGSANTGELFF
few	TRBV5-6	TRBD1	TRBJ2-7	TGTGCCAGCAGCCCGGGACAGGGATTCGTCGAGCAGTACTTC	CASSPGQGFVEQYF
.	TRBV19	.	TRBJ1-3	TGTGCCAGTAGTATATTCCAGGGAGTCTCTGGAAACACCATATATTTT	CASSIFQGVSGNTIYF
.	TRBV29-1	.	TRBJ1-2	TGCAGCGTCCGGGATTGGGGCTACACCTTC	CSVRDWGYTF
.	TRBV11-2	.	TRBJ1-4	TGTGCCAGCAGCTTAGAGAGGGGTGCCAATGAAAAACTGTTTTTT	CASSLERGANEKLFF